This is a list of T cell receptor beta chains from one sample in a study of blood T cell repertoires in COVID-19. Sequencing used immunoSEQ multiplex PCR; TCRdb keeps in-frame clones, though not all of them. The sample includes around 400,000 clones, around 83% seen only once; the top ten take 5% to 6%. Material for sequencing was PBMCs or T cells enriched from blood (not recorded which). These receptors all stem from a woman aged 45 to 65 who had recovered from COVID-19. Each CDR3 is given with its conserved first and last residue. A D gene is named only where the DNA matches it firmly. Clone size appears in some rows only: once, few, many, or a class for an expanded clone.

D,length,V,J,size,CDR3,DNA
-,13,TRBV27,TRBJ1-5,-,CASSSYSNQPQHF,TGTGCCAGCTCGTCTTATAGCAATCAGCCCCAGCATTTT
-,15,TRBV7-2,TRBJ1-1,-,CASSAPEAKNTEAFF,TGTGCCAGCAGCGCCCCCGAAGCCAAGAACACTGAAGCTTTCTTT
-,17,TRBV25-1,TRBJ2-6,-,CASSDGGGHSGANVLTF,TGTGCCAGCAGTGATGGGGGCGGGCACTCTGGGGCCAACGTCCTGACTTTC
-,13,TRBV7-2,TRBJ1-2,-,CASSLHVGRGYTF,TGTGCCAGCAGCTTACATGTCGGGAGGGGCTACACCTTC
TRBD2,15,TRBV25-1,TRBJ2-3,-,CASARLAGVADTQYF,TGTGCCAGCGCCAGACTAGCGGGGGTTGCAGATACGCAGTATTTT
-,13,TRBV18,TRBJ1-1,-,CASSSTGNTEAFF,TGTGCCAGCTCGTCCACAGGGAACACTGAAGCTTTCTTT
TRBD1,13,TRBV12-3/TRBV12-4,TRBJ1-1,-,CASSLRTGEVAFF,TGTGCCAGCAGTCTTCGGACAGGGGAGGTAGCTTTCTTT
TRBD1,16,TRBV6-5,TRBJ1-3,-,CASSFGQEGSGNTIYF,TGTGCCAGCAGTTTCGGACAGGAGGGCTCTGGAAACACCATATATTTT
TRBD2,18,TRBV4-2,TRBJ2-2,-,CASSQDLLAGVSGGELFF,TGTGCCAGCAGCCAAGATCTTCTAGCGGGAGTTTCTGGCGGGGAGCTGTTTTTT
-,14,TRBV4-3,TRBJ2-3,-,CASSPSGYTDTQYF,TGCGCCAGCAGCCCGAGCGGGTATACAGATACGCAGTATTTT
-,8,TRBV29-1,TRBJ1-2,-,CSVTGSTF,TGCAGCGTTACCGGGTCCACCTTC
-,15,TRBV6-5,TRBJ1-3,-,CASSYSGRGGNTIYF,TGTGCCAGCAGTTACTCCGGCAGGGGTGGAAACACCATATATTTT
TRBD2,16,TRBV7-6,TRBJ2-7,-,CASRLGSSGGDYEQYF,TGTGCCAGCAGACTAGGGTCTAGCGGGGGGGATTACGAGCAGTACTTC
-,14,TRBV7-2,TRBJ2-3,-,CASSLSHPTDTQYF,TGTGCCAGCAGCTTATCACATCCCACAGATACGCAGTATTTT
-,15,TRBV6-5,TRBJ1-6,-,CASSPGGTYNSPLHF,TGTGCCAGCAGTCCAGGAGGAACCTATAATTCACCCCTCCACTTT
-,15,TRBV5-4,TRBJ2-2,-,CASSKTGSGTGELFF,TGTGCCAGCAGCAAAACAGGGAGCGGCACCGGGGAGCTGTTTTTT
-,11,TRBV6-5,TRBJ1-1,-,CASTSYTEAFF,TGTGCCAGCACTTCGTACACTGAAGCTTTCTTT
TRBD2,17,TRBV11-2,TRBJ2-3,few,CASSFSGLAGRTDTQYF,TGTGCCAGCAGCTTTTCGGGACTAGCGGGCCGCACAGATACGCAGTATTTT
-,12,TRBV10-1,TRBJ1-2,once,CASPAGNYGYTF,TGCGCCAGCCCAGCAGGCAACTATGGCTACACCTTC
TRBD1,13,TRBV6-5,TRBJ1-5,-,CASRLTGNQPQHF,TGTGCCAGCAGACTGACAGGGAATCAGCCCCAGCATTTT
TRBD2,14,TRBV5-4,TRBJ2-1,-,CASSPLAEYNEQFF,TGTGCCAGCAGCCCACTAGCGGAATACAATGAGCAGTTCTTC
-,14,TRBV19,TRBJ1-1,-,CASDGGAFGTEAFF,TGTGCCAGCGACGGGGGGGCGTTCGGCACTGAAGCTTTCTTT
TRBD1,14,TRBV14,TRBJ1-1,-,CASSQAWTGGEAFF,TGTGCCAGCAGCCAAGCATGGACAGGCGGCGAAGCTTTCTTT
-,16,TRBV14,TRBJ1-4,-,CASSQDGTAINEKLFF,TGTGCCAGCAGCCAAGACGGTACCGCAATCAATGAAAAACTGTTTTTT
-,13,TRBV3-1/TRBV3-2,TRBJ1-5,few,CASSQERGQPQHF,TGTGCCAGCAGCCAAGAGAGAGGGCAGCCCCAGCATTTT
-,14,TRBV5-4,TRBJ2-5,once,CASSLTGTQETQYF,TGTGCCAGCAGCTTGACAGGGACCCAAGAGACCCAGTACTTC